The 31 T cell receptor beta chains below were found in one sample sequenced in a study of blood T cell repertoires in COVID-19. Only in-frame clones appear in the TCRdb table, and some are missing; sequencing was by immunoSEQ multiplex PCR. This table has some 290,000 clones, around nine tenths appearing once. Source material: PBMCs or T cells enriched from blood (not recorded which). The receptors come from a woman under 40 who had recovered from COVID-19.

The genes are TRBV2 and TRBJ2-7; 13 bases align to TRBD2. Germline CDR1 is SNHLY and CDR2 is FYNNEI. CDR3 length equals 14 residues. The V segment lost 8 bases and the J segment 4 bases; nucleotides outside the gene matches: 5. This chain's CDR3 is CASRKGLAGYEQYF. DNA for the CDR3: TGTGCCAGCCGGAAGGGACTAGCGGGATACGAGCAGTACTTC. The variable domain in full, completed from reference TRBV2 and TRBJ2-7, reads EPEVTQTPSHQVTQMGQEVILRCVPISNHLYFYWYRQILGQKVEFLVSFYNNEISEKSEIFDDQFSVERPDGSNFTLKIRSTKLEDSAMYFCASRKGLAGYEQYFGPGTRLTVT.

This chain links TRBV19 with TRBJ2-5; 9 bases line up with TRBD1. After removal of 5 bases from V and 8 bases from J, the junction contained 15 bases not matched to a gene. Germline V gene lookup returns CDR1 LNHDA and CDR2 SQIVND (reference sequence). CDR3 size: 16 residues. The CDR3 nucleotides read TGTGCCAGTAGTGACGAGGGGACAGGGTCCGGGGATACCCAGTACTTC. Translated, it gives CASSDEGTGSGDTQYF.

The chain recombines TRBV15 with TRBJ2-3, with D possibly matching TRBD1 (6 bases). The germline V gene has CDR1 LNHNV and CDR2 YYDKDF (reference sequence). The CDR3 covers 17 residues. V was cut by 0 bases and J by 2 bases, with 15 bases left in between. CDR3 amino acids: CATSRDQVQGTTDTQYF. The CDR3 region has the DNA TGTGCCACCAGCAGAGATCAGGTTCAGGGGACCACAGATACGCAGTATTTT.

The CDR3 DNA is TGTGCCAGCAGCTTAAACATCGACAGGCAAAGGGGGAACACTGAAGCTTTCTTT. Translation: CASSLNIDRQRGNTEAFF. The chain joins TRBV7-6 to TRBJ1-1; possible D gene TRBD1, 6 bases. The CDR3 sequence is 18 residues long. The V gene lost 2 bases and the J gene lost 1 base, with 20 bases spanning the gap. Germline CDR1 and CDR2: SGHVS and FNYEAQ.

The V gene is TRBV5-8, the J gene TRBJ2-7; 9 bases match TRBD2. Germline loops: CDR1 SGHTS, CDR2 YDEGEE. The trim removed 0 bases at V and 3 bases at J, leaving 7 bases unmatched. The CDR3 loop spans 16 amino acids. Here the CDR3 reads CASSLVTSGRVYEQYF. CDR3 sequence (DNA): TGTGCCAGCAGCTTGGTGACTAGCGGACGTGTCTACGAGCAGTACTTC.

In its sample, this clone was seen once. The V and J genes are TRBV7-9 and TRBJ1-2; TRBD1 agrees at 11 bases. CDR1 and CDR2 from the germline V gene are SEHNR and FQNEAQ (reference sequence). V lost 3 bases, J lost 5 bases, and 5 bases stayed unmatched. The CDR3 covers 15 residues. This CDR3 reads CASSLDRGRGYGYTF. DNA for the CDR3: TGTGCCAGCAGCTTGGACAGGGGGCGAGGGTATGGCTACACCTTC.

This sequence joins TRBV30 and TRBJ1-2, with 8 bases that match TRBD1. The CDR3 has 14 amino acids. CDR1 and CDR2 from the germline V gene are GTSNPN and SVGIG (reference sequence). V lost 6 bases and J lost 3; bases outside the gene matches: 9. The CDR3: CACRGRMNDYGYTF. CDR3 coding DNA: TGTGCCTGCAGGGGGCGGATGAATGACTATGGCTACACCTTC.

CDR3 region: CASSAIQLGQARISYEQYF. CDR3 DNA: TGCGCCAGCAGTGCCATTCAACTGGGACAGGCACGAATCTCCTACGAGCAGTACTTC. This chain connects TRBV10-1 to TRBJ2-7, with 8 bases that match TRBD1. This CDR3 is built from 19 residues. The V gene end was trimmed by 4 bases and the J gene end by 0 bases; junction bases not matched to a gene: 17. Germline lookup yields CDR1 WNHNN and CDR2 SYGVQD (reference sequence).

This clone was seen a handful of times. This chain joins TRBV4-3 and TRBJ1-6; 10 nucleotides agree with TRBD1. V shed 1 base, J shed 10 bases, and the junction held 1 base outside the gene matches. Looked up from germline, CDR1 is LGHNA and CDR2 is YSLEER. The CDR3 extends over 14 amino acids. This CDR3 reads CASSQGDRGSPLHF. In DNA form, the CDR3 reads TGCGCCAGCAGCCAAGGGGACAGGGGATCACCCCTCCACTTT.

V is TRBV14 and J is TRBJ2-4; no firm D call. This CDR3 is built from 20 residues. V dropped 2 bases and J dropped 0 bases, with 23 bases sitting between them. The germline CDR1 and CDR2 sequences are SGHDN and FVKESK. CDR3 bases: TGTGCCAGCAGCCAATTTCTCGTGTCCGGCACTACCCTAGCCAAAAACATTCAGTACTTC. It translates to CASSQFLVSGTTLAKNIQYF.

The genes are TRBV19 and TRBJ2-1; TRBD2 aligns across 7 bases. Germline trimming cut 5 bases from V and 5 bases from J; bases unmatched to any gene: 15. This CDR3 region has 17 residues. Germline CDR1 reads LNHDA; CDR2 reads SQIVND (reference sequence). CDR3 bases: TGTGCCAGTAGTCCCCGCCTAGCGGCGAATCTAAACAATGAGCAGTTCTTC. Translating it yields CASSPRLAANLNNEQFF.

This rearrangement joins TRBV7-9 to TRBJ1-4; 10 nucleotides align to TRBD1. The CDR3 contains 14 residues. Germline loops: CDR1 SEHNR, CDR2 FQNEAQ (reference sequence). The V gene end was trimmed by 7 bases and the J gene end by 6 bases; junction bases not matched to a gene: 5. CDR3 DNA: TGTGCCAGCACCAGACAGGGGGCGGATGAAAAACTGTTTTTT. It specifies CASTRQGADEKLFF.

The chain joins TRBV18 to TRBJ1-5, with D possibly being TRBD1 (5 bases). Germline V gene lookup returns CDR1 KGHSH and CDR2 LQKENI. This CDR3 region has 14 residues. V was cut by 2 bases and J by 5 bases, with 10 bases left in between. For the CDR3, the DNA is TGTGCCAGCTCACCATCCGACAGAGATCAGCCCCAGCATTTT. It codes for CASSPSDRDQPQHF.

The rearrangement links TRBV27 to TRBJ2-7, with D possibly being TRBD2 (6 bases). The CDR3 has 16 residues. The V and J ends lost 3 bases and 3 bases respectively, with 18 bases between them. Germline lookup yields CDR1 MNHEY and CDR2 SMNVEV (reference sequence). The CDR3 region has the DNA TGTGCCAGCAGTTTTTGGAGGGAGTCGGGTCTCTACGAGCAGTACTTC. Encoded protein: CASSFWRESGLYEQYF.

J is TRBJ1-6 and V is TRBV6-5, with D unresolved. Germline assignment: CDR1 MNHEY and CDR2 SVGAGI. This CDR3 spans 15 amino acids. V was pared by 1 base and J by 5 bases, with 9 bases between. The CDR3 is CASSYWTGNNSPLHF. Here the CDR3 DNA reads TGTGCCAGCAGTTACTGGACGGGAAATAATTCACCCCTCCACTTT.

This rearrangement joins TRBV21-1 to TRBJ1-1. TRBV21-1 counts as a pseudogene. This CDR3 is built from 13 residues. This CDR3 reads CASSKASREAAFF. The CDR3 region has the DNA TGTGCCAGCAGCAAAGCGTCGAGGGAGGCGGCTTTCTTT.

The rearrangement uses TRBV4-1 and TRBJ1-5, with D possibly TRBD1 on 5 matching bases. V lost 6 bases, J lost 6 bases, and 15 bases lay in between. The germline V gene has CDR1 MGHRA and CDR2 YSYEKL. The CDR3 is 14 amino acids. CDR3 sequence: CASREEGSVQPQHF. The CDR3 DNA follows: TGCGCCAGCAGGGAGGAGGGGAGCGTTCAGCCCCAGCATTTT.

This clone was counted only a few times. J is TRBJ2-5 and V is TRBV5-6; D is ambiguous. V dropped 5 bases and J dropped 2 bases, with 7 bases sitting between them. CDR1 and CDR2 (germline): SGHDT, YYEEEE. The CDR3 loop spans 12 amino acids. CDR3 region: CASSGLQETQYF. CDR3 sequence (DNA): TGTGCCAGCAGTGGCTTACAAGAGACCCAGTACTTC.

The rearrangement joins TRBV25-1 to TRBJ2-4; no definite D call. V shed 8 bases and J shed 0 bases, with 8 bases lying between them. Per germline, CDR1 MGHDK and CDR2 SYGVNS. This CDR3 spans 13 amino acids. This CDR3 reads CASEHPAKNIQYF. Here the CDR3 DNA reads TGTGCCAGCGAACATCCAGCCAAAAACATTCAGTACTTC.

The chain recombines TRBV4-2 with TRBJ2-7, with 7 bases fitting TRBD1. J gave up 0 bases and V 3 bases, and 8 bases lay outside the gene matches. Per germline, CDR1 LGHNA and CDR2 YNFKEQ. The CDR3 spans 16 residues. As DNA, the CDR3 is TGTGCCAGCAGCCAGGAAGGGACAGCCAGCTCCTACGAGCAGTACTTC. It translates to CASSQEGTASSYEQYF.

This clone has a single count. The chain is built from TRBV3-1 (or the pseudogene TRBV3-2) and TRBJ2-1; TRBD2 matches 7 bases. This CDR3 spans 16 amino acids. Germline CDR1 LGHDT, CDR2 YNNKEL (reference sequence). Germline trimming cut 6 bases from V and 2 bases from J; bases unmatched to any gene: 10. CDR3 region: CASRPLGGGPYNEQFF. CDR3 bases: TGTGCCAGCAGACCTTTAGGCGGGGGACCCTACAATGAGCAGTTCTTC.

This chain uses TRBV7-2 with TRBJ1-2, with 9 nucleotides matching TRBD1. J lost 7 bases, V lost 2 bases, and 8 bases had no gene match. Germline lookup yields CDR1 SGHTA and CDR2 FQGNSA. The CDR3 extends over 15 amino acids. The CDR3 region has the DNA TGTGCCAGCAGCTTAATTACGGGACAGGGATTTGGCTACACCTTC. Translation: CASSLITGQGFGYTF.

This clone was seen just once. CDR3 protein: CASSQQGQEQPQHF. CDR3 nucleotides: TGTGCCAGCAGCCAACAAGGACAGGAACAGCCCCAGCATTTT. The rearrangement uses TRBV3-1 (or the pseudogene TRBV3-2) and TRBJ1-5, with 7 bases that match TRBD1. With V trimmed by 2 bases and J by 7 bases, 5 bases remained unmatched. The CDR3 sequence is 14 residues long. CDR1 is LGHDT, CDR2 YNNKEL, per germline (reference sequence).

In its sample, this clone was seen a few times. The chain couples TRBV4-1 to TRBJ2-7, with D possibly TRBD2 on 5 matching bases. Trimming stripped 6 bases from V and 1 base from J, with 19 bases between. In germline, CDR1 is MGHRA, CDR2 YSYEKL. The CDR3 has 16 residues. CDR3 nucleotides: TGCGCCAGCAGTCCCAGCGGAGACTGGAGTTCCTACGAGCAGTACTTC. It specifies CASSPSGDWSSYEQYF.

The chain's CDR3 is CASSPPHRGRAHEQYF. CDR3 coding DNA: TGTGCCAGCTCACCACCCCATCGCGGCAGGGCCCACGAGCAGTACTTC. V usage is TRBV18 and J usage is TRBJ2-7; a possible D gene is TRBD1 (5 bases). The CDR3 consists of 16 residues. Germline values: CDR1 KGHSH, CDR2 LQKENI. V gave up 0 bases and J gave up 5 bases, with 17 bases separating them. The full variable domain, in which reference TRBV18 and TRBJ2-7 provide the parts outside the CDR3, is NAGVMQNPRHLVRRRGQEARLRCSPMKGHSHVYWYRQLPEEGLKFMVYLQKENIIDESGMPKERFSAEFPKEGPSILRIQQVVRGDSAAYFCASSPPHRGRAHEQYFGPGTRLTVT.

The chain couples TRBV10-1 to TRBJ2-1, with 9 positions matching TRBD2. This CDR3 comprises 16 residues. V was clipped by 6 bases and J by 2 bases; unmatched bases: 8. Germline V gives CDR1 WNHNN, CDR2 SYGVQD (reference sequence). CDR3 nucleotide sequence: TGCGCCAGCAGCGGACTAGCGAAGATTCCCTACAATGAGCAGTTCTTC. Amino acid sequence: CASSGLAKIPYNEQFF.

This rearrangement joins TRBV3-1 (or the pseudogene TRBV3-2) to TRBJ1-2; 7 bases are a match to TRBD1. The J segment lost 3 bases and the V segment lost 5 bases, leaving 9 bases of the junction unmatched. This CDR3 has 15 residues. CDR1 is LGHDT and CDR2 is YNNKEL in the germline V gene (reference sequence). The CDR3 coding sequence is TGTGCCAGCAGCTCACCAGGGGGTTCATACTATGGCTACACCTTC. This gives the protein CASSSPGGSYYGYTF.

The chain recombines TRBV10-3 with TRBJ1-1, with D uncertain. Trimming removed 6 bases from V and 10 bases from J, with 12 bases in between. The CDR3 consists of 11 residues. CDR1 is ENHRY, CDR2 SYGVKD, per germline. The chain's CDR3 is CAIRTSRLAFF. In nucleotides, the CDR3 is TGTGCCATCAGGACTTCTAGGTTAGCTTTCTTT.

The table lists this clone with a few counts. This chain uses TRBV7-9 with TRBJ2-1, with TRBD2 matching 11 bases. From germline, CDR1 is SEHNR and CDR2 FQNEAQ (reference sequence). Trimming removed 3 bases from V and 8 bases from J; junction bases left unmatched: 9. This CDR3 is 16 amino acids long. CDR3 sequence (DNA): TGTGCCAGCAGCTTTGAACTAGCGGGAGCTTCGGATGAGCAGTTCTTC. Amino acid sequence: CASSFELAGASDEQFF. Full variable domain (outside the CDR3, taken from reference TRBV7-9 and TRBJ2-1): DTGVSQNPRHKITKRGQNVTFRCDPISEHNRLYWYRQTLGQGPEFLTYFQNEAQLEKSRLLSDRFSAERPKGSFSTLEIQRTEQGDSAMYLCASSFELAGASDEQFFGPGTRLTVL.

The chain carries TRBV30 and TRBJ2-7; 14 bases align to TRBD2. The germline V gene encodes CDR1 GTSNPN and CDR2 SVGIG (reference sequence). The CDR3 consists of 14 residues. V shed 5 bases and J 6 bases; nucleotides not matched to a gene: 6. Here the CDR3 reads CAWGLAGGGSEQYF. The CDR3 DNA reads TGTGCCTGGGGACTAGCGGGAGGTGGTTCCGAGCAGTACTTC.

This sequence joins TRBV7-2 and TRBJ2-1, with 12 bases fitting TRBD1. Trimming cost V 1 base and J 8 bases; bases outside gene matches: 3. This CDR3 has 15 residues. Germline loops: CDR1 SGHTA, CDR2 FQGNSA. DNA for the CDR3: TGTGCCAGCAGCTTAGAGGGACAGGGGGCCTATGAGCAGTTCTTC. This encodes CASSLEGQGAYEQFF.